Each of the 25 T cell receptor beta chains below was sequenced from the same sample in a study of neurological immune-mediated disorders (dated by TCRdb to between 2018 and 2021). The library was produced with 5' RACE. Instrument used: Illumina HiSeq 2500. Through fastp at Q25 and MiXCR, TCRdb rebuilt clones from the public reads, retaining in-frame beta chains. Rows are unified per CDR3 protein, each entry keeping the most common DNA and genes. In this sample the table shows roughly 49,000 distinct CDR3 sequences, 13% of which occur a single time. The ten largest clones add up to roughly 4.8% of the sample. The time point label, read with the paper, signifies: longitudinal time-point 2. Sequencing was carried out using PBMCs. The receptors stem from a male donor with HTLV-1-associated myelopathy (HAM/TSP).

This clonotype was counted ten times or more. The V gene is TRBV7-2, the J gene TRBJ1-6; D is possibly TRBD1 (6 bases). Looked up from germline, CDR1 is SGHTA and CDR2 is FQGNSA. The CDR3 covers 15 residues. V lost 5 bases to trimming and J lost 9 bases, with 17 bases between them. The CDR3 sequence is CASSPGGGSGSPLHF. The CDR3 coding sequence is TGTGCCAGCAGCCCGGGGGGGGGCTCGGGTTCACCCCTCCACTTT.

This clonotype has ten or more counts. The CDR3 spells CSARDGRIRNEQFF. The CDR3 nucleotides read TGCAGTGCTAGAGATGGGAGGATCAGGAATGAGCAGTTCTTC. The chain employs TRBV20-1 and TRBJ2-1; TRBD2 might be the D (6 bases). The CDR3 spans 14 residues. The germline V and J ends were trimmed by 0 bases and 7 bases, with 13 bases remaining between them. CDR1 is DFQATT, CDR2 SNEGSKA, per germline (reference sequence).

This clonotype came up many times. The chain employs TRBV5-1 and TRBJ1-1, with D hard to call. V gave up 0 bases and J gave up 3 bases, with 6 bases separating them. CDR3 length: 13 amino acids. The V gene's germline CDR1 is SGHRS and CDR2 YFSETQ. The CDR3 nucleotides read TGCGCCAGCAGCTTGGCGCCAGACACTGAAGCTTTCTTT. This gives the protein CASSLAPDTEAFF.

This clonotype has a count of ten or more. V and J are TRBV9 and TRBJ1-4; D is possibly TRBD1 (5 bases). The CDR3 is 15 residues long. Germline loops: CDR1 SGDLS, CDR2 YYNGEE. V gave up 1 base and J gave up 1 base, with 8 bases separating them. The CDR3 coding sequence is TGTGCCAGCAGCGTAACTGGGGGAACTAATGAAAAACTGTTTTTT. It specifies CASSVTGGTNEKLFF.

This clonotype was recorded a few times. CDR3 protein: CASSRGPSGETQYF. The CDR3 DNA reads TGCGCCAGCAGCAGGGGTCCGAGCGGAGAGACCCAGTACTTC. The genes are TRBV5-1 and TRBJ2-5; D possibly matches TRBD1 or TRBD2 (5 bases each). Per germline, CDR1 SGHRS and CDR2 YFSETQ. The V end lost 4 bases, the J end lost 4 bases, and 14 bases lay between the germline ends. The length of the CDR3 is 14 residues.

This clonotype was observed a handful of times. The rearrangement joins TRBV6-5 to TRBJ1-5; a possible D gene is TRBD1 (6 bases). Germline loops: CDR1 MNHEY, CDR2 SVGAGI. Trimming shortened V by 10 bases and J by 7 bases, and 17 bases separated the two germline ends. CDR3 length: 13 residues. Written as DNA, the CDR3 is TGTGCCACCGGAGTGGGGGCATCCCAGCCCCAGCATTTT. Translation: CATGVGASQPQHF.

This clonotype was observed at least ten times. The CDR3 DNA sequence: TGTGCCACCAGTGATTTGCAGGGGAACGAGCAGTACTTC. Amino acids: CATSDLQGNEQYF. The chain employs TRBV24-1 and TRBJ2-7; a possible D gene is TRBD1 (6 bases). This CDR3 contains 13 residues. The V end lost 0 bases, the J end lost 5 bases, and 7 bases lay between the germline ends. The germline V gene encodes CDR1 KGHDR and CDR2 SFDVKD.

This clonotype was observed at least ten times. This chain links TRBV5-1 with TRBJ2-3, with D possibly matching TRBD2 (5 bases). Germline assignment: CDR1 SGHRS and CDR2 YFSETQ. This CDR3 comprises 14 residues. The germline V and J ends were trimmed by 2 bases and 7 bases, with 14 bases remaining between them. The CDR3 DNA reads as TGCGCCAGCAGCTTACTTAGGACTTGGAATACGCAGTATTTT. It codes for CASSLLRTWNTQYF.

This clonotype was observed many times. The chain recombines TRBV20-1 with TRBJ1-4; 10 nucleotides line up with TRBD1. V shed 5 bases, J shed 4 bases, and the junction held 4 bases outside the gene matches. The CDR3 spans 14 residues. In germline, CDR1 is DFQATT, CDR2 SNEGSKA (reference sequence). CDR3 coding DNA: TGCAGTGCTGGGGACAGGGGAATTAATGAAAAACTGTTTTTT. It yields the protein CSAGDRGINEKLFF.

This clonotype appeared many times. The CDR3 sequence: CASSQDRGGNTDTQYF. In DNA form, the CDR3 reads TGCGCCAGCAGCCAAGATCGGGGGGGGAACACAGATACGCAGTATTTT. The chain employs TRBV4-3 and TRBJ2-3, with 8 positions matching TRBD2. The V segment lost 0 bases and the J segment 2 bases; nucleotides outside the gene matches: 4. CDR1 is LGHNA and CDR2 is YSLEER in the germline V gene. The CDR3 has 16 amino acids.

There are many counts of this clonotype. This chain uses TRBV5-1 with TRBJ1-6, with 7 nucleotides matching TRBD1. With 3 bases clipped from V and 4 bases from J, the junction kept 7 bases outside the gene matches. This CDR3 comprises 16 residues. Per the germline V gene, CDR1 is SGHRS and CDR2 is YFSETQ. CDR3 protein: CASSSTPGQYNSPLHF. The DNA for the CDR3 is TGCGCCAGCAGCTCCACACCGGGACAGTATAATTCACCCCTCCACTTT. Based on the CDR3 plus reference TRBV5-1 and TRBJ1-6, the full variable domain is KAGVTQTPRYLIKTRGQQVTLSCSPISGHRSVSWYQQTPGQGLQFLFEYFSETQRNKGNFPGRFSGRQFSNSRSEMNVSTLELGDSALYLCASSSTPGQYNSPLHFGNGTRLTVT.

The chain carries TRBV20-1 and TRBJ2-1; weak D call: TRBD1 (6 bases). Trimming removed 4 bases at V and 8 bases at J, with 18 bases between. In germline, CDR1 is DFQATT, CDR2 SNEGSKA (reference sequence). This CDR3 is 14 amino acids long. CDR3 nucleotide sequence: TGCAGTGCTACCCGGGACACTCCGGCTCATGAGCAGTTCTTC. It yields the protein CSATRDTPAHEQFF.

This clonotype was detected many times. This rearrangement joins TRBV1 to TRBJ1-5; TRBD1 is the table's D call, not checked against the DNA. TRBV1 is tagged as a pseudogene. The CDR3 runs to 15 residues. CDR3 nucleotides: TGCACCAGCAGTCCTAGGACAGGGAGCGATCAGCCCCAGCATTTT. It yields the protein CTSSPRTGSDQPQHF.

This clonotype was counted many times. In nucleotides, the CDR3 is TGCGCCAGCAGCGGAGGGGCGGCCCAAGAGACCCAGTACTTC. Protein: CASSGGAAQETQYF. The chain combines TRBV5-1 with TRBJ2-5; possibly TRBD2 for D (6 bases). Germline V gene data show CDR1 as SGHRS and CDR2 as YFSETQ. The CDR3 is 14 amino acids. Trimming shortened V by 4 bases and J by 1 base, and 11 bases separated the two germline ends.

This clonotype was recorded at least ten times. The rearrangement joins TRBV7-6 to TRBJ2-5; 7 bases agree with TRBD2. Unmatched junction bases numbered 3, after V lost 1 base and J lost 1 base. The CDR3 loop spans 15 amino acids. Germline values: CDR1 SGHVS, CDR2 FNYEAQ. The CDR3 coding sequence is TGTGCCAGCAGCTTAGGAGGGACTACCCAAGAGACCCAGTACTTC. Amino acid sequence: CASSLGGTTQETQYF.

The chain is built from TRBV20-1 and TRBJ2-3; D may correspond to TRBD1 or TRBD2 (5 bases each). The V and J ends lost 8 bases and 10 bases respectively, with 22 bases between them. Germline V lookup: CDR1 DFQATT, CDR2 SNEGSKA (reference sequence). The CDR3 has 13 amino acids. In nucleotides, the CDR3 is TGCAGTCCCAGGTACTCCATGGGGGATGCGCAGTATTTT. It specifies CSPRYSMGDAQYF.

This clonotype has a count of ten or more. This chain links TRBV10-3 with TRBJ2-1, with D possibly TRBD1 on 6 matching bases. V lost 4 bases to trimming and J lost 7 bases, with 17 bases between them. This CDR3 spans 15 amino acids. Germline CDR1 ENHRY, CDR2 SYGVKD. The CDR3 reads CAISAERQVENEQFF. Written as DNA, the CDR3 is TGTGCCATCAGTGCGGAACGACAGGTTGAGAATGAGCAGTTCTTC.

This clonotype was seen ten or more times. The chain has TRBV11-3 and TRBJ2-7, with 10 bases aligning to TRBD1. V trimming: 9 bases; J trimming: 4 bases; junction bases outside the gene matches: 6. Germline CDR1 is SGHNT and CDR2 is YENEEA. This CDR3 is built from 13 residues. CDR3 residues: CASKTGGTYEQYF. CDR3 in DNA: TGTGCCAGTAAGACAGGGGGCACATACGAGCAGTACTTC.

The chain employs TRBV20-1 and TRBJ2-7; 7 nucleotides line up with TRBD1. The CDR3 is 14 residues long. Germline lookup yields CDR1 DFQATT and CDR2 SNEGSKA (reference sequence). Trimming removed 4 bases from V and 3 bases from J; junction bases left unmatched: 9. The CDR3 DNA reads as TGCAGTGCTACCGCCCCCGGGACAGTCTACGAGCAGTACTTC. Translating gives CSATAPGTVYEQYF.

In this sample, this clonotype turned up many times. This chain connects TRBV20-1 to TRBJ2-2; 8 positions match TRBD2. The germline gives CDR1 DFQATT, CDR2 SNEGSKA (reference sequence). Trimming cost V 0 bases and J 2 bases; bases outside gene matches: 14. The CDR3 has 19 amino acids. CDR3: CSARDGFQRGPLNTGELFF. The DNA for the CDR3 is TGCAGTGCTAGAGATGGGTTCCAGCGGGGGCCCTTAAACACCGGGGAGCTGTTTTTT.

This clonotype occurred many times. The V and J genes are TRBV12-3 or TRBV12-4 and TRBJ2-3; 9 positions agree with TRBD2. The V gene end was trimmed by 2 bases and the J gene end by 9 bases; junction bases not matched to a gene: 0. The CDR3 sequence is 12 residues long. CDR3 bases: TGTGCCAGCAGTTTACTAGCGGGGACGCAGTATTTT. Residues: CASSLLAGTQYF.

This clonotype was seen a handful of times. The V call is TRBV18, the J call TRBJ1-1, with TRBD1 matching 7 bases. CDR3 length: 15 amino acids. Unmatched junction bases numbered 6, after V lost 4 bases and J lost 1 base. The germline gives CDR1 KGHSH, CDR2 LQKENI. As DNA, the CDR3 is TGTGCCAGCTCACTCGACAGGGTGAGGAACACTGAAGCTTTCTTT. This sequence encodes CASSLDRVRNTEAFF.

This clonotype was seen repeatedly, ten times or more. DNA for the CDR3: TGTGCCAGCAGCTTAGTGGCAGGGGGAGAGACCCAGTACTTC. Translating gives CASSLVAGGETQYF. The chain recombines TRBV7-9 with TRBJ2-5; 7 positions agree with TRBD1. The germline gives CDR1 SEHNR, CDR2 FQNEAQ (reference sequence). This CDR3 spans 14 amino acids. V trimming: 1 base; J trimming: 4 bases; junction bases outside the gene matches: 3.

This clonotype was recorded a few times. The chain joins TRBV5-1 to TRBJ2-7; weak D call: TRBD1 (6 bases). V gave up 0 bases and J gave up 0 bases, with 22 bases separating them. The CDR3 spans 19 residues. In germline, CDR1 is SGHRS, CDR2 YFSETQ. The CDR3 DNA reads TGCGCCAGCAGCTTGGTAGGGAAGTCGAGGACAGCCGGCTCCTACGAGCAGTACTTC. The encoded protein is CASSLVGKSRTAGSYEQYF.

This clonotype was detected many times. The rearrangement uses TRBV7-9 and TRBJ2-1; the match to TRBD2 covers 8 bases. The CDR3 loop spans 14 amino acids. The V and J ends lost 5 bases and 10 bases, in that order; junction bases with no gene match: 10. Germline V gene data show CDR1 as SEHNR and CDR2 as FQNEAQ (reference sequence). The CDR3 nucleotides are TGTGCCAGCAGCCCGCCGGGGGGGGAGCCGGAGCAGTTCTTC. It yields the protein CASSPPGGEPEQFF.